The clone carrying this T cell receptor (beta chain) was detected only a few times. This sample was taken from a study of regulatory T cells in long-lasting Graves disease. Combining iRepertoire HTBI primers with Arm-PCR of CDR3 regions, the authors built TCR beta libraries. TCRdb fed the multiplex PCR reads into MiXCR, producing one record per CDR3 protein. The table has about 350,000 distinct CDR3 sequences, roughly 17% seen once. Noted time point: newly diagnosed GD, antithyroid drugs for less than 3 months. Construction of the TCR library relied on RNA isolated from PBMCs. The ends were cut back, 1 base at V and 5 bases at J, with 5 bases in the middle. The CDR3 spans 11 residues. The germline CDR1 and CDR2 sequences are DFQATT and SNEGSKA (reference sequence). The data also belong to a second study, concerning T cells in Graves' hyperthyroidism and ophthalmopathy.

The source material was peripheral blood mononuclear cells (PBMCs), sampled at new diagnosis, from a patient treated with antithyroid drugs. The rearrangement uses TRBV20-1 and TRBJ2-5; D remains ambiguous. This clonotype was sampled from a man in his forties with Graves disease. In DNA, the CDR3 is TGCAGTGCTAGAGGTCGTGAGACCCAGTACTTC. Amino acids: CSARGRETQYF.